This T cell receptor (beta chain) was sequenced during a study of T cells in Graves' hyperthyroidism and ophthalmopathy. Study-wide context: It was at initial diagnosis, before any treatment, that peripheral blood was collected. Study-wide findings and caveats: Blood also held most thyroid clonotypes expanded beyond 0.001.

Template material for amplifying TCR beta CDR3 regions consisted of RNA transcripts. RT-PCR in the first round (using the HTBI primer set) targeted the TCR CDR3. TCRdb recomputed calls from the multiplex PCR reads with MiXCR, one row per CDR3 protein. The table has roughly 420,000 distinct CDR3 sequences, roughly an eighth seen once. Newly diagnosed hyperthyroidism patients aged 18 to 65 years had disease lasting under 2 months. Germline lookup yields CDR1 KGHSH and CDR2 LQKENI. The CDR3 extends over 16 amino acids. Germline trimming cut 0 bases from V and 3 bases from J; bases unmatched to any gene: 5. This clonotype was recorded many times. The antigen is undetermined.

This chain joins TRBV18 and TRBJ1-2; the match to TRBD1 covers 9 bases. Input material: blood. The sequence derives from a woman aged 18 to 35 with Graves' hyperthyroidism. For the CDR3, the DNA is TGTGCCAGCTCACCACCGGGGACAGGGACCGACTATGGCTACACCTTC. This translates into CASSPPGTGTDYGYTF.